Listed below are T cell receptor beta chains from one sample, sequenced in a study of T cell responses to AZD1222 COVID-19 vaccine. Using immunoSEQ multiplex PCR, the repertoire was profiled, and TCRdb retains in-frame clones only, with some absent. This table holds tens of thousands of clones, about 93% found once. This sample comprised peripheral blood, obtained on day 0 of AZD1222 vaccination. These receptor sequences come from an adult in good health. The CDR3 runs from the conserved cysteine through the conserved F or W. D genes are given only for firm matches. Size values are once, few and many counts, or a class for expanded clones, and some rows have none.

V: TRBV15
J: TRBJ2-1
length: 18
size: -
D: -
CDR3: CATSRGAGMVGSYNEQFF
DNA: TGTGCCACCAGCAGAGGTGCTGGAATGGTGGGCTCCTACAATGAGCAGTTCTTC

V: TRBV7-8
J: TRBJ1-2
length: 14
size: -
D: TRBD1
CDR3: CASSLEGAEYGYTF
DNA: TGTGCCAGCAGCTTAGAGGGGGCAGAATATGGCTACACCTTC

V: TRBV5-5
J: TRBJ1-3
length: 15
size: once
D: -
CDR3: CASSSSPSGADTIYF
DNA: TGTGCCAGCAGCTCCTCCCCTTCGGGGGCTGACACCATATATTTT

V: TRBV4-1
J: TRBJ1-1
length: 12
size: -
D: -
CDR3: CAGRVGGTEAFF
DNA: TGCGCCGGCAGGGTCGGCGGTACTGAAGCTTTCTTT

V: TRBV19
J: TRBJ1-5
length: 17
size: -
D: -
CDR3: CASSTGDSARSNQPQHF
DNA: TGTGCCAGTAGTACAGGAGACAGCGCGAGGAGCAATCAGCCCCAGCATTTT

V: TRBV5-1
J: TRBJ2-7
length: 12
size: -
D: TRBD1
CDR3: CASSSQGYEQYF
DNA: TGCGCCAGCAGCTCACAGGGGTACGAGCAGTACTTC

V: TRBV10-3
J: TRBJ1-5
length: 14
size: -
D: -
CDR3: CAISDNSMIQPQHF
DNA: TGTGCCATCAGTGATAACAGTATGATTCAGCCCCAGCATTTT

V: TRBV29-1
J: TRBJ1-1
length: 15
size: once
D: -
CDR3: CSVEGWLDSNTEAFF
DNA: TGCAGCGTTGAAGGCTGGCTGGATTCAAACACTGAAGCTTTCTTT

V: TRBV12-3/TRBV12-4
J: TRBJ2-1
length: 10
size: -
D: -
CDR3: CASSLREQFF
DNA: TGTGCCAGCAGTTTAAGGGAGCAGTTCTTC

V: TRBV28
J: TRBJ1-4
length: 15
size: -
D: -
CDR3: CASSPTDATNEKLFF
DNA: TGTGCCAGCAGTCCGACGGACGCAACTAATGAAAAACTGTTTTTT

V: TRBV9
J: TRBJ2-1
length: 15
size: -
D: TRBD2
CDR3: CASSARTSGLYEQFF
DNA: TGTGCCAGCAGCGCTCGGACTAGCGGGTTATATGAGCAGTTCTTC

V: TRBV5-1
J: TRBJ1-2
length: 14
size: -
D: -
CDR3: CASSLVGGGYGYTF
DNA: TGCGCCAGCAGCTTGGTTGGGGGCGGCTATGGCTACACCTTC

V: TRBV2
J: TRBJ1-6
length: 12
size: few
D: -
CDR3: CASRGDNSPLHF
DNA: TGTGCCAGCCGGGGCGATAATTCACCCCTCCACTTT

V: TRBV7-9
J: TRBJ1-1
length: 14
size: once
D: -
CDR3: CASSSGPTNTEAFF
DNA: TGTGCCAGCAGCTCGGGACCTACGAACACTGAAGCTTTCTTT

V: TRBV6-5
J: TRBJ1-2
length: 14
size: -
D: TRBD1
CDR3: CASSGTAFSYGYTF
DNA: TGTGCCAGCTCCGGGACAGCCTTCAGCTATGGCTACACCTTC

V: TRBV18
J: TRBJ1-1
length: 13
size: -
D: -
CDR3: CASSQDSTTEAFF
DNA: TGTGCCAGCTCACAAGACAGTACCACTGAAGCTTTCTTT

V: TRBV5-5
J: TRBJ1-4
length: 14
size: -
D: -
CDR3: CASSYSATNEKLFF
DNA: TGTGCCAGCAGCTACAGTGCAACTAATGAAAAACTGTTTTTT

V: TRBV6-5
J: TRBJ1-1
length: 14
size: -
D: -
CDR3: CASSYSEGGTEAFF
DNA: TGTGCCAGCAGTTACTCAGAGGGTGGCACTGAAGCTTTCTTT

V: TRBV6-1
J: TRBJ1-6
length: 19
size: -
D: TRBD1
CDR3: CASSEALRGTGTYNSPLHF
DNA: TGTGCCAGCAGTGAAGCGCTTCGCGGGACAGGGACTTATAATTCACCCCTCCACTTT

V: TRBV7-2
J: TRBJ1-5
length: 13
size: -
D: -
CDR3: CASTTRGGQPQHF
DNA: TGTGCCAGCACCACCAGGGGCGGTCAGCCCCAGCATTTT

V: TRBV6-5
J: TRBJ1-6
length: 15
size: -
D: -
CDR3: CASSSVGSYNSPLHF
DNA: TGTGCCAGCAGTTCGGTAGGCTCCTATAATTCACCCCTCCACTTT

V: TRBV28
J: TRBJ2-7
length: 12
size: -
D: -
CDR3: CATGTVRGEQYF
DNA: TGTGCCACCGGGACGGTCCGAGGGGAGCAGTACTTC

V: TRBV18
J: TRBJ1-4
length: 13
size: few
D: -
CDR3: CASSRQENEKLFF
DNA: TGTGCCAGCTCTCGCCAGGAGAATGAAAAACTGTTTTTT

V: TRBV11-3
J: TRBJ2-5
length: 14
size: -
D: -
CDR3: CASSFGGEAETQYF
DNA: TGTGCCAGCAGCTTCGGGGGAGAGGCAGAGACCCAGTACTTC

V: TRBV18
J: TRBJ1-3
length: 16
size: -
D: -
CDR3: CASSPLDGFSGNTIYF
DNA: TGTGCCAGCTCACCATTGGACGGGTTCTCTGGAAACACCATATATTTT

V: TRBV10-3
J: TRBJ1-5
length: 13
size: -
D: -
CDR3: CAISERDYQPQHF
DNA: TGTGCCATCAGTGAGAGGGACTATCAGCCCCAGCATTTT

V: TRBV7-8
J: TRBJ1-1
length: 13
size: once
D: -
CDR3: CASSLGQNTEAFF
DNA: TGTGCCAGCAGCCTAGGACAGAACACTGAAGCTTTCTTT

V: TRBV7-9
J: TRBJ2-1
length: 14
size: -
D: -
CDR3: CASSLGVVSNEQFF
DNA: TGTGCCAGCAGCTTAGGTGTAGTGAGCAATGAGCAGTTCTTC

V: TRBV7-8
J: TRBJ1-2
length: 13
size: -
D: -
CDR3: CASSRTGTYRYTF
DNA: TGTGCCAGCAGCCGTACAGGGACTTATCGCTACACCTTC

V: TRBV19
J: TRBJ2-6
length: 18
size: -
D: TRBD2
CDR3: CASSQRLAVSSGANVLTF
DNA: TGTGCCAGTAGCCAAAGACTAGCGGTGAGCTCTGGGGCCAACGTCCTGACTTTC

V: TRBV11-3
J: TRBJ2-1
length: 15
size: once
D: -
CDR3: CASSFGRGLGGEQFF
DNA: TGTGCCAGCAGCTTCGGGCGGGGGCTGGGCGGTGAGCAGTTCTTC

V: TRBV18
J: TRBJ1-6
length: 13
size: -
D: -
CDR3: CASSLDLNSPLHF
DNA: TGTGCCAGCTCACTAGATCTTAATTCACCCCTCCACTTT

V: TRBV23-1
J: TRBJ1-2
length: 11
size: -
D: -
CDR3: CASRRIKGYTF
DNA: TGCGCCAGCAGGCGAATAAAGGGCTACACCTTC

V: TRBV3-1/TRBV3-2
J: TRBJ2-7
length: 14
size: -
D: TRBD1
CDR3: CASSQGRGPLEQYF
DNA: TGTGCCAGCAGCCAAGGCAGGGGGCCCCTCGAGCAGTACTTC

V: TRBV3-1/TRBV3-2
J: TRBJ1-2
length: 14
size: -
D: -
CDR3: CASSQDFMPYGYTF
DNA: TGTGCCAGCAGCCAAGATTTCATGCCCTATGGCTACACCTTC

V: TRBV5-5
J: TRBJ2-1
length: 12
size: -
D: -
CDR3: CASSFGLNEQFF
DNA: TGTGCCAGCAGCTTCGGACTAAATGAGCAGTTCTTC

V: TRBV9
J: TRBJ1-4
length: 15
size: once
D: TRBD1
CDR3: CASSAGQETNEKLFF
DNA: TGTGCCAGCAGCGCCGGACAGGAAACTAATGAAAAACTGTTTTTT

V: TRBV6-5
J: TRBJ2-7
length: 11
size: -
D: -
CDR3: CASSYLNEQYF
DNA: TGTGCCAGCAGTTACCTCAACGAGCAGTACTTC

V: TRBV27
J: TRBJ1-6
length: 14
size: -
D: TRBD1
CDR3: CASSPGQVVSPLHF
DNA: TGTGCCAGCAGTCCGGGACAGGTCGTTTCACCCCTCCACTTT

V: TRBV1
J: TRBJ2-1
length: 16
size: -
D: -
CDR3: CTSSPRLATPHNEQFF
DNA: TGCACCAGCAGCCCTCGGTTAGCCACACCCCACAATGAGCAGTTCTTC

V: TRBV4-3
J: TRBJ1-1
length: 17
size: -
D: -
CDR3: CASSQDSLLTQNTEAFF
DNA: TGCGCCAGCAGCCAAGATTCCCTCCTGACACAGAACACTGAAGCTTTCTTT

V: TRBV14
J: TRBJ2-7
length: 16
size: -
D: TRBD2
CDR3: CASSSRTSAPSYEQYF
DNA: TGTGCCAGCAGCAGCAGGACTAGCGCGCCCTCCTACGAGCAGTACTTC

V: TRBV12-3/TRBV12-4
J: TRBJ1-2
length: 13
size: -
D: -
CDR3: CASSPGPGRGYTF
DNA: TGTGCCAGCAGCCCAGGGCCCGGTCGGGGCTACACCTTC

V: TRBV24-1
J: TRBJ2-1
length: 20
size: -
D: -
CDR3: CATSDLGRRSAMRLFNEQFF
DNA: TGTGCCACCAGTGATTTGGGGAGGCGGTCTGCGATGAGATTGTTCAATGAGCAGTTCTTC

V: TRBV10-2
J: TRBJ1-1
length: 14
size: -
D: -
CDR3: CASSARRGDTEAFF
DNA: TGCGCCAGCAGTGCTAGGAGGGGGGACACTGAAGCTTTCTTT

V: TRBV6-4
J: TRBJ2-1
length: 13
size: once
D: TRBD1
CDR3: CASSETGENEQFF
DNA: TGTGCCAGCAGTGAAACAGGGGAAAATGAGCAGTTCTTC

V: TRBV6-5
J: TRBJ2-7
length: 12
size: -
D: -
CDR3: CASNGRLEEQYF
DNA: TGTGCCAGCAACGGTCGTCTCGAGGAGCAGTACTTC

V: TRBV7-9
J: TRBJ1-4
length: 14
size: -
D: TRBD1
CDR3: CASSLDRGPEKLFF
DNA: TGTGCCAGCAGCCTGGACAGGGGGCCTGAAAAACTGTTTTTT

V: TRBV11-2
J: TRBJ2-5
length: 16
size: -
D: -
CDR3: CASSLVQGLTQETQYF
DNA: TGTGCCAGCAGCTTAGTTCAGGGATTAACGCAAGAGACCCAGTACTTC

V: TRBV18
J: TRBJ2-7
length: 14
size: -
D: TRBD2
CDR3: CASSRTSDSYEQYF
DNA: TGTGCCAGCTCTCGGACTAGCGACTCCTACGAGCAGTACTTC

V: TRBV11-2
J: TRBJ2-5
length: 16
size: -
D: TRBD2
CDR3: CASSRGAGVVQETQYF
DNA: TGTGCCAGCAGCCGAGGGGCGGGAGTTGTACAAGAGACCCAGTACTTC

V: TRBV28
J: TRBJ1-6
length: 15
size: -
D: TRBD1
CDR3: CASSSRGQYNSPLHF
DNA: TGTGCCAGCAGTTCCCGGGGACAGTATAATTCACCCCTCCACTTT

V: TRBV19
J: TRBJ1-2
length: 14
size: -
D: -
CDR3: CASSIRDQNYGYTF
DNA: TGTGCCAGTAGTATTAGGGACCAGAACTATGGCTACACCTTC

V: TRBV6-5
J: TRBJ2-3
length: 14
size: -
D: -
CDR3: CASSYKAPRDTQYF
DNA: TGTGCCAGCAGTTATAAGGCCCCCCGAGATACGCAGTATTTT